A selection of T cell receptor beta chains follows, all from one sample in a study of blood T cell repertoires in COVID-19. Clones were sequenced by immunoSEQ multiplex PCR, and TCRdb holds only the in-frame ones, with some missing. Counted here are about 190,000 clones, approximately 79% occurring once; the ten biggest clones make up roughly 17%. The source material was peripheral blood. The receptors stem from a man aged 55 to 70 with active or convalescent COVID-19. The CDR3 runs from the conserved cysteine through the conserved F or W. The order of the fields is clone size, CDR3 length, J gene, D gene, V gene, CDR3 protein, CDR3 DNA. D genes are given only for firm matches. The size of a clone is reported for some rows only, either as once, few or many, or as a class for expanded clones.

. 14 TRBJ1-4 TRBD1 TRBV6-5 CASSLDRVGEKLFF TGTGCCAGCAGTCTTGACAGGGTTGGTGAAAAACTGTTTTTT
. 14 TRBJ1-1 . TRBV29-1 CSVLGGPVHVEAFF TGCAGCGTGCTCGGGGGTCCCGTACACGTTGAAGCTTTCTTT
. 15 TRBJ1-5 . TRBV7-2 CASSFFGGSNQPQHF TGTGCCAGCAGCTTCTTCGGGGGTAGCAATCAGCCCCAGCATTTT
. 15 TRBJ1-2 . TRBV19 CASSIGTGSNYGYTF TGTGCCAGTAGTATTGGCACAGGGTCTAACTATGGCTACACCTTC
few 16 TRBJ2-2 TRBD2 TRBV30 CAWSSRTSANTGELFF TGTGCCTGGAGTTCCCGGACTAGCGCGAACACCGGGGAGCTGTTTTTT
once 14 TRBJ2-7 TRBD2 TRBV20-1 CSASRTSGTYEQYF TGCAGTGCTAGTCGGACTAGCGGCACCTACGAGCAGTACTTC
once 13 TRBJ2-7 . TRBV13 CASSPEGPYEQYF TGTGCCAGCAGCCCGGAGGGCCCCTACGAGCAGTACTTC
few 19 TRBJ1-5 . TRBV28 CASSFLGSHVPGGNQPQHF TGTGCCAGCAGTTTTTTGGGGAGCCACGTCCCTGGGGGCAATCAGCCCCAGCATTTT
few 15 TRBJ2-7 TRBD2 TRBV4-3 CASSQETSGLYEQYF TGCGCCAGCAGCCAAGAAACTAGCGGACTCTACGAGCAGTACTTC
. 13 TRBJ2-1 . TRBV2 CATEQGWGNEQFF TGTGCCACCGAACAGGGATGGGGCAATGAGCAGTTCTTC
. 16 TRBJ1-4 TRBD1 TRBV3-1/TRBV3-2 CASSQSPGQGIVKLFF TGTGCCAGCAGCCAAAGCCCGGGACAGGGAATTGTAAAACTGTTTTTT
. 16 TRBJ1-3 . TRBV9 CASSVGGIYSGNTIYF TGTGCCAGCAGCGTGGGGGGGATATACTCTGGAAACACCATATATTTT
. 16 TRBJ2-6 . TRBV5-6 CASSLPGGTGANVLTF TGTGCCAGCAGCTTGCCCGGGGGAACTGGGGCCAACGTCCTGACTTTC
. 12 TRBJ2-5 . TRBV7-2 CASSPTLETQYF TGTGCCAGCAGCCCGACTCTTGAGACCCAGTACTTC
. 15 TRBJ1-2 . TRBV28 CASSLPRGSRYGYTF TGTGCCAGCAGTCTCCCCAGGGGCAGCCGGTATGGCTACACCTTC
few 14 TRBJ1-2 . TRBV25-1 CASSLIGTQQGYTF TGTGCCAGCTCCCTTATAGGGACACAACAAGGCTACACCTTC
once 15 TRBJ2-1 . TRBV6-4 CASSDLATSYNEQFF TGTGCCAGCAGTGACCTAGCCACCTCCTACAATGAGCAGTTCTTC
. 12 TRBJ2-1 . TRBV7-9 CASSPVDNEQFF TGTGCCAGCAGCCCGGTGGACAATGAGCAGTTCTTC
. 11 TRBJ2-7 . TRBV20-1 CSATQMHEQYF TGCAGTGCCACTCAAATGCACGAGCAGTACTTC
. 12 TRBJ2-4 TRBD2 TRBV7-9 CASSTGRNIQYF TGTGCCAGCAGCACCGGGAGGAACATTCAGTACTTC
few 13 TRBJ1-5 . TRBV5-1 CASSLTAGQPQHF TGCGCCAGCAGCTTAACCGCGGGACAGCCCCAGCATTTT
. 12 TRBJ1-1 . TRBV18 CASSPGEVEAFF TGTGCCAGCTCACCCGGGGAGGTTGAAGCTTTCTTT
. 15 TRBJ2-7 TRBD1 TRBV11-2 CASSQRGTGEDEQYF TGTGCCAGCAGCCAAAGGGGGACAGGGGAAGACGAGCAGTACTTC
. 15 TRBJ2-7 TRBD1 TRBV28 CASGTGGDFAYEQYF TGTGCCAGCGGGACAGGGGGCGACTTCGCCTACGAGCAGTACTTC
once 15 TRBJ2-1 TRBD2 TRBV15 CATSTRTSDNNEQFF TGTGCCACCAGCACCAGGACTAGCGATAACAATGAGCAGTTCTTC
few 12 TRBJ2-3 . TRBV7-3 CASSRDSYTQYF TGTGCCAGCAGCCGGGACTCCTACACGCAGTATTTT
. 14 TRBJ2-7 TRBD2 TRBV3-1/TRBV3-2 CASSATSGSYEQYF TGTGCCAGCAGCGCGACTAGCGGGAGCTACGAGCAGTACTTC
. 16 TRBJ2-2 TRBD2 TRBV9 CASSVEAGGPTGELFF TGTGCCAGCAGCGTAGAAGCGGGAGGGCCTACCGGGGAGCTGTTTTTT
. 18 TRBJ2-5 TRBD1 TRBV11-2 CASSLGLGYRGYQETQYF TGTGCCAGCAGCTTAGGTCTTGGGTACAGGGGCTACCAAGAGACCCAGTACTTC
. 13 TRBJ2-1 . TRBV14 CASSSYGLHEQFF TGTGCCAGCAGCTCGTACGGACTCCATGAGCAGTTCTTC
. 15 TRBJ1-5 . TRBV9 CASSDGTYSNQPQHF TGTGCCAGCAGCGATGGGACATATAGCAATCAGCCCCAGCATTTT
. 15 TRBJ2-1 TRBD1 TRBV7-3 CASRFTGGSYNEQFF TGTGCCAGCAGATTTACAGGGGGCTCCTACAATGAGCAGTTCTTC
once 13 TRBJ2-7 . TRBV24-1 CATSDPRVHEQYF TGTGCCACCAGTGACCCGCGGGTCCACGAGCAGTACTTC
. 18 TRBJ2-5 . TRBV18 CASSRTAPGPGGEETQYF TGTGCCAGCTCGCGGACGGCCCCGGGACCCGGAGGGGAAGAGACCCAGTACTTC
. 13 TRBJ2-3 . TRBV7-9 CASSSAAVDTQYF TGTGCCAGCAGCTCCGCAGCGGTAGATACGCAGTATTTT
once 15 TRBJ2-2 TRBD2 TRBV28 CASSSAGEYTGELFF TGTGCCAGCAGCTCCGCGGGAGAGTACACCGGGGAGCTGTTTTTT
. 16 TRBJ2-1 TRBD2 TRBV7-2 CASSVRLAGGINEQFF TGTGCCAGCAGCGTTCGACTAGCGGGAGGAATCAATGAGCAGTTCTTC
. 15 TRBJ2-2 TRBD2 TRBV5-1 CASSLVLADTGELFF TGCGCCAGCAGCTTGGTTCTAGCGGACACCGGGGAGCTGTTTTTT
. 15 TRBJ1-1 . TRBV27 CASSFFDRPNTEAFF TGTGCCAGCAGTTTCTTCGACAGGCCGAACACTGAAGCTTTCTTT
. 13 TRBJ1-1 . TRBV7-3 CASSLVADTEAFF TGTGCCAGCAGCTTAGTAGCCGACACTGAAGCTTTCTTT
. 13 TRBJ1-2 . TRBV2 CASSGSTNYGYTF TGTGCCAGCAGTGGCTCGACAAACTATGGCTACACCTTC